The clone carrying this T cell receptor beta chain was recorded at least ten times. This sample is part of a study of molecular identifiers for immune sequencing clone quantification. The CDR3 extends over 13 amino acids. Germline V CDR1 and CDR2: SGHDN, FVKESK. The germline V and J ends were trimmed by 2 bases and 7 bases, with 11 bases remaining between them. TCRdb called the PCR reads again in MiXCR, with one record for every CDR3 protein. The sample holds some 680,000 distinct CDR3 sequences, over 25% seen once. Specimen: naive CD8+ T cells from blood, with Jurkat cell RNA spiked in. Subset meaning: FACS-sorted CD8+CD4-CCR7+CD45RA+ naive T cells. V is TRBV14 and J is TRBJ1-1; maybe TRBD1 (5 bases). This clonotype originated in a human donor in good health. Some libraries in this study had Jurkat cell RNA spiked in. The DNA for the CDR3 is TGTGCCAGCAGCCAATTTTTCACAGGTGAAGCTTTCTTT. Translating gives CASSQFFTGEAFF.